This T cell receptor (beta chain) was identified in a study of post-analysis software for immune sequencing data. General study findings and limits: The study found TRBV5-6, TRBV5-1 and TRBV20-1 among five or six TRBV segments more frequent in patients than controls.

This clonotype was detected only a few times. The antigen is undetermined. TCR beta cDNA libraries included unique molecular identifiers. In TCRdb, the PCR reads were re-called with MiXCR into one record per CDR3 protein. In the table there are approximately 260,000 distinct CDR3 sequences, 36% of which are singletons. The CDR3 totals 13 residues. V was shortened by 10 bases and J by 0 bases, with 13 bases between the two germline ends. This TCR came from a girl aged 5 to 17 with multiple sclerosis. The chain links TRBV12-3 or TRBV12-4 to TRBJ2-7; the D is unclear. The sequenced sample was blood. The CDR3 sequence is CATATASSYEQYF. The CDR3 DNA follows: TGTGCCACTGCGACGGCGAGCTCCTACGAGCAGTACTTC.